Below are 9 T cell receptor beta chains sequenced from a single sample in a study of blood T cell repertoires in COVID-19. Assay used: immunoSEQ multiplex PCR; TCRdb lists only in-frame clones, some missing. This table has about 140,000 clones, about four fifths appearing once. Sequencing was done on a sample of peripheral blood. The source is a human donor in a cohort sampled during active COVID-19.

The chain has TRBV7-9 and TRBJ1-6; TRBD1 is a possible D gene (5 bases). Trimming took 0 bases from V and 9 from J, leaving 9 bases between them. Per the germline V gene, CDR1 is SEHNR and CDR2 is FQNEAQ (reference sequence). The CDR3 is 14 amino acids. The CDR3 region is CASSLALDSSPLHF. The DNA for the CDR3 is TGTGCCAGCAGCTTAGCTTTAGACAGTTCACCCCTCCACTTT.

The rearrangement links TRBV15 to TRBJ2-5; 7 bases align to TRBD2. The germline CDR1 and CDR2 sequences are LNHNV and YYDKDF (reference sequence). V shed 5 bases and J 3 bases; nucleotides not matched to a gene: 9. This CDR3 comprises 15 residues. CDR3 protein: CATSVYSGGEETQYF. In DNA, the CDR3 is TGTGCCACCAGCGTTTATTCTGGGGGGGAAGAGACCCAGTACTTC. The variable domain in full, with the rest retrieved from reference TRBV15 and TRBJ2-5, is DAMVIQNPRYQVTQFGKPVTLSCSQTLNHNVMYWYQQKSSQAPKLLFHYYDKDFNNEADTPDNFQSRRPNTSFCFLDIRSPGLGDTAMYLCATSVYSGGEETQYFGPGTRLLVL.

The CDR3 DNA is TGTGCCAGCAGCCAGGGGGGAGAGAGTGAAAAACTGTTTTTT. Translating gives CASSQGGESEKLFF. The rearrangement links TRBV28 to TRBJ1-4, with 7 bases that match TRBD1. Looked up from germline, CDR1 is MDHEN and CDR2 is SYDVKM. Losses at the gene ends were 6 bases for V and 7 bases for J; bases not matched to a gene: 8. The CDR3 has 14 residues.

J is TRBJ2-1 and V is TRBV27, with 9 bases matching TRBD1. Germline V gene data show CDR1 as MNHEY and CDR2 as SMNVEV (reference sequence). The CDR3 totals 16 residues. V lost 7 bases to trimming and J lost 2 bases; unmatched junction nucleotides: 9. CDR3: CASKGLGTGTYNEQFF. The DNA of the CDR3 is TGTGCCAGCAAAGGCCTAGGGACAGGGACCTACAATGAGCAGTTCTTC.

This chain's CDR3 is CASSRSGANVLTF. The CDR3 coding sequence is TGTGCCAGCAGTCGTTCTGGGGCCAACGTCCTGACTTTC. The V and J genes are TRBV6-5 and TRBJ2-6; D unresolved. There are 13 residues in the CDR3. The V end was cut by 5 bases, the J end by 1 base, with 3 bases between. Germline V gene lookup returns CDR1 MNHEY and CDR2 SVGAGI.

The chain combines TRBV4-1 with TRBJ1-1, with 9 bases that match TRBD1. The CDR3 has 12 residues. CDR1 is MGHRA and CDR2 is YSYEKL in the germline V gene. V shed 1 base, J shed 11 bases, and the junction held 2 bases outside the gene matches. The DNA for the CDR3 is TGCGCCAGCAGCCAAGGGGACAGGGACGCTTTCTTT. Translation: CASSQGDRDAFF.

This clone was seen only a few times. As DNA, the CDR3 is TGTGCCAGCACCTCAGGGTACGAGCAGTACTTC. Translation gives CASTSGYEQYF. The chain has TRBV3-1 (or the pseudogene TRBV3-2) and TRBJ2-7, with D possibly TRBD1 on 5 matching bases. Germline values: CDR1 LGHDT, CDR2 YNNKEL (reference sequence). V was shortened by 7 bases and J by 4 bases, with 8 bases between the two germline ends. The CDR3 has 11 amino acids.

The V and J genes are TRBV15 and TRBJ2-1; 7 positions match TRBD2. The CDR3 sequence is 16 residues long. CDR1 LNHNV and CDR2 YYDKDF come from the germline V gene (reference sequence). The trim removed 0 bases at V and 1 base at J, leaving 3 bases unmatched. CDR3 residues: CATSRELAESYNEQFF. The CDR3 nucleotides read TGTGCCACCAGCAGAGAGCTAGCGGAGTCCTACAATGAGCAGTTCTTC.

As DNA, the CDR3 is TGCAGCATTGGACAGGGAAACACCATATATTTT. Encoded protein: CSIGQGNTIYF. The chain recombines TRBV29-1 with TRBJ1-3, with D possibly TRBD1 on 6 matching bases. This CDR3 is built from 11 residues. V was trimmed by 8 bases and J by 4 bases, leaving 9 bases between them. The germline CDR1 and CDR2 sequences are SQVTM and ANQGSEA. The whole variable domain, filled in from reference TRBV29-1 and TRBJ1-3, reads SAVISQKPSRDICQRGTSLTIQCQVDSQVTMMFWYRQQPGQSLTLIATANQGSEATYESGFVIDKFPISRPNLTFSTLTVSNMSPEDSSIYLCSIGQGNTIYFGEGSWLTVV.